What follows is one TCR beta chain and its context. Its target is unknown. Treatment of patients with chemo-refractory metastatic non-small-cell lung cancer consisted of focal radiation plus CTLA-4 blockade with ipilimumab. These data are taken from a study of radiotherapy plus CTLA-4 blockade in lung cancer. Germline V gives CDR1 LNHDA, CDR2 SQIVND (reference sequence). The CDR3 consists of 15 residues. J gave up 8 bases and V 7 bases, and 11 bases lay outside the gene matches. Some clones are missing from TCRdb's copy, which holds only in-frame ones; the method was immunoSEQ multiplex PCR. The sample carries over 80,000 clones, around four fifths recorded once. Study-wide results and limits: In blood, tumor-derived TCR clones expanded after radiotherapy plus ipilimumab.

This sample comprised peripheral blood, obtained from a patient treated with radiotherapy plus ipilimumab. This chain uses TRBV19 with TRBJ2-1; the match to TRBD1 covers 10 bases. The sequence was obtained from a human donor with non-small cell lung cancer who had stable disease on radiotherapy plus ipilimumab. CDR3 in DNA: TGTGCCAGTACCATAAGACAGGGGGCTCGCGATGAGCAGTTCTTC. Protein product: CASTIRQGARDEQFF.